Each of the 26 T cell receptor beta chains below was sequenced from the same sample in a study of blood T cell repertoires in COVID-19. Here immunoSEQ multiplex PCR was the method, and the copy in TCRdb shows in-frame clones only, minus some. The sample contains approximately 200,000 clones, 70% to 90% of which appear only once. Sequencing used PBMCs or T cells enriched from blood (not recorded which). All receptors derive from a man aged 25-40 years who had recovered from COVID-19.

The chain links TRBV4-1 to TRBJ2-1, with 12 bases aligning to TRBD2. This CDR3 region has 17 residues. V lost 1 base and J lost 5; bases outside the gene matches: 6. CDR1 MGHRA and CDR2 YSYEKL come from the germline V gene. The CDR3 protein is CASSQVFASGGDNEQFF. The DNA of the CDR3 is TGCGCCAGCAGCCAAGTCTTTGCTAGCGGGGGGGACAATGAGCAGTTCTTC.

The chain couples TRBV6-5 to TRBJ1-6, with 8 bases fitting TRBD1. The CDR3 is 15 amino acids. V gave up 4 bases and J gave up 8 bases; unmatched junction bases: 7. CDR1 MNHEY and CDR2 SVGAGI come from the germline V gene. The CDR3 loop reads CASSWGTGGDSPLHF. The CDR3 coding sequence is TGTGCCAGCAGTTGGGGGACAGGTGGAGATTCACCCCTCCACTTT.

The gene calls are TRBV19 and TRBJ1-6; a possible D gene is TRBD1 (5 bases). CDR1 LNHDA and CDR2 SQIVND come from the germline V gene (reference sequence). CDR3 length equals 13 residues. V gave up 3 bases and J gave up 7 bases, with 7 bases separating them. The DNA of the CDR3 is TGTGCCAGTAGTATGACAGAAAATTCACCCCTCCACTTT. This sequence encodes CASSMTENSPLHF.

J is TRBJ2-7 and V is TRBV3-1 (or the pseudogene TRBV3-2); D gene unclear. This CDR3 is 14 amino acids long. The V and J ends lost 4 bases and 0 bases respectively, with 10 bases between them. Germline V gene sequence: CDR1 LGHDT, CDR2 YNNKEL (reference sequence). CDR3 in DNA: TGTGCCAGCAGCCCTCTGGGCATCTCCTACGAGCAGTACTTC. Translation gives CASSPLGISYEQYF.

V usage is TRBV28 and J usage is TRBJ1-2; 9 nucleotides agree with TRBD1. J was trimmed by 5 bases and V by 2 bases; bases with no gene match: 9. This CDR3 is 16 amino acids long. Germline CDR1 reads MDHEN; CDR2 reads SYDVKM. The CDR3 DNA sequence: TGTGCCAGCAGTTTAGACGGACAGGGGATAACTTATGGCTACACCTTC. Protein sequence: CASSLDGQGITYGYTF.

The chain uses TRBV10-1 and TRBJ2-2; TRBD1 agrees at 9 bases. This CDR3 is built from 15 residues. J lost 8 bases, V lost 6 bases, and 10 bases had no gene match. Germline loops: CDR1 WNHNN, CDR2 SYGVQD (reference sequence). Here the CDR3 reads CASSLHSQGAGELFF. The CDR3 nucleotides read TGCGCCAGCAGCTTACACTCACAGGGGGCTGGGGAGCTGTTTTTT.

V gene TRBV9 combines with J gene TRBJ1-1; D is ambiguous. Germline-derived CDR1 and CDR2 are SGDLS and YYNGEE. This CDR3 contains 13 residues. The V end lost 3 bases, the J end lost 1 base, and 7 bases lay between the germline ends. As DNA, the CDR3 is TGTGCCAGCAGCGCTGAGGGGAACACTGAAGCTTTCTTT. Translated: CASSAEGNTEAFF.

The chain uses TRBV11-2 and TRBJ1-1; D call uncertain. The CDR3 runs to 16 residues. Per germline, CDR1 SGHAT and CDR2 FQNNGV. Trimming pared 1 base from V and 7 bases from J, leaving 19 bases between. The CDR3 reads CASSLVMATRSGEAFF. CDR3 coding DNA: TGTGCCAGCAGCTTAGTCATGGCCACAAGATCGGGTGAAGCTTTCTTT.

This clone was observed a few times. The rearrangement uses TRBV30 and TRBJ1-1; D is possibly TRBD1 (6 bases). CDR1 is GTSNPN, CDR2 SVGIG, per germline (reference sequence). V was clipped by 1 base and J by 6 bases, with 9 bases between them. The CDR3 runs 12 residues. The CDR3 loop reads CAWSAGAPEAFF. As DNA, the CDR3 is TGTGCCTGGAGTGCAGGGGCCCCTGAAGCTTTCTTT.

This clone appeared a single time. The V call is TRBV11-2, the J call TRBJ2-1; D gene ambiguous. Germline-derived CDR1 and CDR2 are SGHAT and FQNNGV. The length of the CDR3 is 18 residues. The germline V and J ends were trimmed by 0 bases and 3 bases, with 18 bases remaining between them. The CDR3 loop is CASSLDLLPRSGYNEQFF. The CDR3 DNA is TGTGCCAGCAGCTTAGATTTGTTACCTCGGAGTGGCTACAATGAGCAGTTCTTC.

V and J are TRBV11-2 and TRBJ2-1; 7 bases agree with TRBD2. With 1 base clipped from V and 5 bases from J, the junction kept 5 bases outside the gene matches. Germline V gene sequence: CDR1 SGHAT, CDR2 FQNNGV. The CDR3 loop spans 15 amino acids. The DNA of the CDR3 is TGTGCCAGCAGCTTAGGACTAGCAACCAACAATGAGCAGTTCTTC. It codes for CASSLGLATNNEQFF.

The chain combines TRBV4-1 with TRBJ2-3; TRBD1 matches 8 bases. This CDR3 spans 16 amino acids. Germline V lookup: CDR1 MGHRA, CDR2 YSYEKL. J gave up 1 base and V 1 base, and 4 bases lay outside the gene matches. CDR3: CASSQVTGGGTDTQYF. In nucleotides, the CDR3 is TGCGCCAGCAGCCAAGTCACAGGGGGAGGCACAGATACGCAGTATTTT.

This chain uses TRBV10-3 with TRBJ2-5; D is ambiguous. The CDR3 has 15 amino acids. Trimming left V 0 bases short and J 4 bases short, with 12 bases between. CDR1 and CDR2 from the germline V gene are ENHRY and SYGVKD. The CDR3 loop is CAISESARIRETQYF. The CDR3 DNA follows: TGTGCCATCAGTGAGTCCGCCAGGATAAGAGAGACCCAGTACTTC.

In nucleotides, the CDR3 is TGTGCCAGTGCCCCCGGGAGTAACTATGGCTACACCTTC. This codes for CASAPGSNYGYTF. The rearrangement joins TRBV12-3 or TRBV12-4 to TRBJ1-2; D unclear. This CDR3 has 13 amino acids. Between the trimmed V and J ends, which lost 9 bases and 1 base, there was a span of 12 bases.

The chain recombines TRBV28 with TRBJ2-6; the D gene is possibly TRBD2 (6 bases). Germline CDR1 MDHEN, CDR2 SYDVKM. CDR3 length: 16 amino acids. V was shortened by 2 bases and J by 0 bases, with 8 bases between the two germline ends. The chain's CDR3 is CASSLPGGSGANVLTF. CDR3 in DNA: TGTGCCAGCAGTTTACCCGGGGGCTCTGGGGCCAACGTCCTGACTTTC.

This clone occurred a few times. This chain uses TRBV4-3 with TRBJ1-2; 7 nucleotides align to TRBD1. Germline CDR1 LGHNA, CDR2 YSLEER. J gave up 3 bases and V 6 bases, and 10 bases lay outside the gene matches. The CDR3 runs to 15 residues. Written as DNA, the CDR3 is TGCGCCAGCAGATACACGGGACAGCGGGACTATGGCTACACCTTC. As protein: CASRYTGQRDYGYTF.

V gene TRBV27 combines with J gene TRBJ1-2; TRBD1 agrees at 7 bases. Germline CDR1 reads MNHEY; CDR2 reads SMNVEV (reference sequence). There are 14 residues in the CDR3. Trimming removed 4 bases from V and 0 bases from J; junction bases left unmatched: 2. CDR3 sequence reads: CASSWTGTNYGYTF. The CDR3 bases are TGTGCCAGCAGTTGGACAGGTACTAACTATGGCTACACCTTC.

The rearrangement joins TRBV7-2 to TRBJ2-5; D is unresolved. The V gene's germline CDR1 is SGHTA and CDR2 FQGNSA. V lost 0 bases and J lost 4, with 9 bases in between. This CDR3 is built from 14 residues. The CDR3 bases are TGTGCCAGCAGCTTAGCGCCTTCTATAGAGACCCAGTACTTC. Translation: CASSLAPSIETQYF.

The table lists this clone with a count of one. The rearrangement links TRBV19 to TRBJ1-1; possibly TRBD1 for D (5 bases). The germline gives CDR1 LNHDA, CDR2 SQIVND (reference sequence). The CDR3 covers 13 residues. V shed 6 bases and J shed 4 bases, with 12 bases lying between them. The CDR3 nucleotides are TGTGCCAGTAGCACCCTTGGGGCCACTGAAGCTTTCTTT. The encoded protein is CASSTLGATEAFF.

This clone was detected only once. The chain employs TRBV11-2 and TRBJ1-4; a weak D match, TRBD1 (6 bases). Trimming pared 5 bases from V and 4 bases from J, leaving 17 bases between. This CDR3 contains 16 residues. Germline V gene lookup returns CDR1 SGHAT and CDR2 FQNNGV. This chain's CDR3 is CASSPRTGNNNEKLFF. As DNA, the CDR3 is TGTGCCAGCAGCCCGAGAACAGGGAACAATAATGAAAAACTGTTTTTT.

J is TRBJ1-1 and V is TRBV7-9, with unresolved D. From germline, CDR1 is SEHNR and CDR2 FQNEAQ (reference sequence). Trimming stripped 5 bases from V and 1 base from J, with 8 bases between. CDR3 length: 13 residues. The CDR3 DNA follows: TGTGCCAGCAGCCCGGACTGGAACACTGAAGCTTTCTTT. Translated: CASSPDWNTEAFF. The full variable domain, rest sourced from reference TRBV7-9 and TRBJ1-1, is DTGVSQNPRHKITKRGQNVTFRCDPISEHNRLYWYRQTLGQGPEFLTYFQNEAQLEKSRLLSDRFSAERPKGSFSTLEIQRTEQGDSAMYLCASSPDWNTEAFFGQGTRLTVV.

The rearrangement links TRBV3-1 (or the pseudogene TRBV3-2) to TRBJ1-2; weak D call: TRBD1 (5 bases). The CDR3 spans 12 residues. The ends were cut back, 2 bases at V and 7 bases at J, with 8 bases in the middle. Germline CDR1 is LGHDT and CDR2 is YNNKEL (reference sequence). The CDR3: CASSQPTAGYTF. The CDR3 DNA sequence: TGTGCCAGCAGCCAACCGACAGCTGGCTACACCTTC.

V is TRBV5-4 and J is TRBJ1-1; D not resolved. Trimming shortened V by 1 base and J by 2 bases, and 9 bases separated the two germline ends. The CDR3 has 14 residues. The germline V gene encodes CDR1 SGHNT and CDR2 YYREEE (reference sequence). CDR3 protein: CASSLTQKNTEAFF. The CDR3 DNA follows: TGTGCCAGCAGCTTGACACAAAAAAACACTGAAGCTTTCTTT.

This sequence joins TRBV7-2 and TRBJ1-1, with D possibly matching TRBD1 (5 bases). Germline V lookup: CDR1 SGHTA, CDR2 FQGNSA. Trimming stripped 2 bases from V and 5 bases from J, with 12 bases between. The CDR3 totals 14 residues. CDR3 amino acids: CASSLQEGRTEAFF. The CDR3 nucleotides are TGTGCCAGCAGCTTACAGGAGGGGAGGACTGAAGCTTTCTTT.

The CDR3 spells CASSFDGQGLNEQYF. CDR3 DNA sequence: TGTGCCAGCAGCTTCGATGGTCAGGGTCTAAACGAGCAGTACTTC. This sequence joins TRBV11-1 and TRBJ2-7; TRBD1 might be the D (5 bases). Trimming took off 3 bases at V and 5 bases at J, with 17 bases between the two ends. This CDR3 comprises 15 residues. Germline assignment: CDR1 SGHAT and CDR2 FQDESV (reference sequence). The variable domain in full, completed from reference TRBV11-1 and TRBJ2-7, reads EAEVAQSPRYKITEKSQAVAFWCDPISGHATLYWYRQILGQGPELLVQFQDESVVDDSQLPKDRFSAERLKGVDSTLKIQPAELGDSAMYLCASSFDGQGLNEQYFGPGTRLTVT.

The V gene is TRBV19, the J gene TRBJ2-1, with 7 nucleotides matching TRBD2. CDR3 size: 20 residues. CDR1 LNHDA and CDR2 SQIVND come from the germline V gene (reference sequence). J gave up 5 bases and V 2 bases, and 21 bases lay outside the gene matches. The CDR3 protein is CASSILIRYRSRESDNEQFF. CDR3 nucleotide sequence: TGTGCCAGTAGTATATTGATTAGGTATAGGTCGCGGGAGTCAGACAATGAGCAGTTCTTC.